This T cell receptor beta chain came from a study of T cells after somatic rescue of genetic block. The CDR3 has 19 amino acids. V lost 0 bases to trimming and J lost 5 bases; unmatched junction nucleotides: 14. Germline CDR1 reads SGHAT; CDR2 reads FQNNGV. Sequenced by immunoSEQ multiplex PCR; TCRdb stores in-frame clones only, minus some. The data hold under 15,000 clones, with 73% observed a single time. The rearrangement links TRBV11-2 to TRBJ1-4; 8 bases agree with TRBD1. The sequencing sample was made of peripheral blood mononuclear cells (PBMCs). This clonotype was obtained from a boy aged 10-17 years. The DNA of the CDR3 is TGTGCCAGCAGCTTAGATCCTGGACAGGGAGGGTCATGGAATGAAAAACTGTTTTTT. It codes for CASSLDPGQGGSWNEKLFF.